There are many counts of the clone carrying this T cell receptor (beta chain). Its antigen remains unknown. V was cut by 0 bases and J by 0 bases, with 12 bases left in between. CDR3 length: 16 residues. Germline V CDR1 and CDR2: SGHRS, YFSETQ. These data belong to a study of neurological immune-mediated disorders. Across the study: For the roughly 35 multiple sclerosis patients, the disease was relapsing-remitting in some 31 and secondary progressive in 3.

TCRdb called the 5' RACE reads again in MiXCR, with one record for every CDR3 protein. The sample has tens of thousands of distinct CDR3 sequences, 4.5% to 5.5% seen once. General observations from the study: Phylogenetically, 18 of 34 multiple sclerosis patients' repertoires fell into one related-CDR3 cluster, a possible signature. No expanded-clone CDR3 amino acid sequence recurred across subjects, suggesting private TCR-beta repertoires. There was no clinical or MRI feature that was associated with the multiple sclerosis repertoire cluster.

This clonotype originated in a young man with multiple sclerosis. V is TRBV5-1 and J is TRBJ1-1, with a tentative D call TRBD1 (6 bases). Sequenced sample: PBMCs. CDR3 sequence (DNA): TGCGCCAGCAGCTTGGTGGGGCAGGGGTTGAACACTGAAGCTTTCTTT. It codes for CASSLVGQGLNTEAFF.